This T cell receptor (beta chain) came from a study of blood T cell repertoires in COVID-19. How the authors handled the data: Amplification of reference gene primers provided the estimated nucleated cell counts. Profiling relied on immunoSEQ multiplex PCR, and the TCRdb table lists in-frame clones only, not all of them. The DNA gave D and trimming, while V, J and clone size come from that table. Of 15,000 or so clones detected, under 90% appear once; the ten largest clones hold about 25%. J was trimmed by 3 bases and V by 1 base; bases with no gene match: 8. The CDR3 runs 17 residues. The V gene's germline CDR1 is SGHNT and CDR2 YENEEA.

This receptor was obtained from a woman aged 60 to 75 with acute or convalescent COVID-19. Sequences were obtained from peripheral blood. V is TRBV11-3 and J is TRBJ2-5; 10 positions agree with TRBD2. CDR3: CASSLGGGTSAKETQYF. The CDR3 nucleotides are TGTGCCAGCAGCTTAGGGGGAGGGACTAGCGCTAAAGAGACCCAGTACTTC.